Below are 6 T cell receptor beta chains sequenced from a single sample in a study of shared T cell receptors in the human thymus (dated by TCRdb to the early 2020s). Library preparation used the immunoSEQ multiplex PCR assay. TCRdb provides this immuneACCESS table in a form limited to in-frame rearrangements. Some clones are lacking; in checked studies, under half of them reflect an unresolved V gene, and why the rest are absent is not known. The sample data list about 730,000 clones, and roughly 85% of these were observed just once. Together, the top ten hold about 0.0098% of the sample. These data were also filed under a second study, of human thymus T cells.

What was sequenced was thymocytes. All receptors come from a girl under three years old with a congenital heart defect. Donor details come from another sample of the same person, matched by shared clones.

The chain carries TRBV5-4 and TRBJ2-7; possibly TRBD1 for D (6 bases). There are 15 residues in the CDR3. From germline, CDR1 is SGHNT and CDR2 YYREEE (reference sequence). Trimming pared 3 bases from V and 3 bases from J, leaving 16 bases between. In nucleotides, the CDR3 is TGTGCCAGCAGCTACTCGACGGGGACAAGCTACGAGCAGTACTTC. This sequence encodes CASSYSTGTSYEQYF.

The chain is built from TRBV10-2 and TRBJ1-6, with D maybe TRBD1 (6 bases). Trimming left V 3 bases short and J 16 bases short, with 19 bases between. Germline V gene sequence: CDR1 WSHSY, CDR2 SAAADI. This CDR3 is built from 14 residues. The CDR3 loop reads CASSEWDTFQGLHF. CDR3 nucleotide sequence: TGCGCCAGCAGTGAATGGGACACTTTCCAGGGGCTCCACTTT.

The chain joins TRBV10-3 to TRBJ2-1; perhaps TRBD2 as D (5 bases). V dropped 2 bases and J dropped 2 bases, with 10 bases sitting between them. CDR3 length: 15 residues. Germline V gene sequence: CDR1 ENHRY, CDR2 SYGVKD. The DNA for the CDR3 is TGTGCCATCAGTGAGAACCGGGAACCCTACAATGAGCAGTTCTTC. Translation gives CAISENREPYNEQFF.

The chain employs TRBV4-1 and TRBJ1-6; D is undetermined. CDR3 length: 16 amino acids. Germline V gene sequence: CDR1 MGHRA, CDR2 YSYEKL. V lost 9 bases, J lost 6 bases, and 21 bases lay in between. The CDR3 reads CASSPGRAKGNSPLHF. CDR3 DNA sequence: TGCGCCAGTTCCCCCGGGCGGGCAAAGGGTAATTCACCCCTCCACTTT.

The chain uses TRBV11-2 and TRBJ2-7, with D perhaps matching TRBD1 (5 bases). This CDR3 is 15 amino acids long. Between the trimmed V and J ends, which lost 2 bases and 3 bases, there was a span of 14 bases. Germline V gene data show CDR1 as SGHAT and CDR2 as FQNNGV. CDR3 protein: CASSLPPDSLYEQYF. The CDR3 DNA reads as TGTGCCAGCAGCTTACCCCCCGACAGCCTCTACGAGCAGTACTTC. The full variable domain, in which reference TRBV11-2 and TRBJ2-7 provide the parts outside the CDR3, is EAGVAQSPRYKIIEKRQSVAFWCNPISGHATLYWYQQILGQGPKLLIQFQNNGVVDDSQLPKDRFSAERLKGVDSTLKIQPAKLEDSAVYLCASSLPPDSLYEQYFGPGTRLTVT.

CDR3 bases: TGTGCCAGCAGTGACCCGGTTCCTAGCGGGGAAAAAGAGACCCAGTACTTC. Encoded protein: CASSDPVPSGEKETQYF. The chain links TRBV2 to TRBJ2-5, with 9 bases that match TRBD2. Trimming at V came to 3 bases and at J to 3 bases, leaving 11 bases not matched to a gene. The CDR3 contains 17 residues. Germline assignment: CDR1 SNHLY and CDR2 FYNNEI.